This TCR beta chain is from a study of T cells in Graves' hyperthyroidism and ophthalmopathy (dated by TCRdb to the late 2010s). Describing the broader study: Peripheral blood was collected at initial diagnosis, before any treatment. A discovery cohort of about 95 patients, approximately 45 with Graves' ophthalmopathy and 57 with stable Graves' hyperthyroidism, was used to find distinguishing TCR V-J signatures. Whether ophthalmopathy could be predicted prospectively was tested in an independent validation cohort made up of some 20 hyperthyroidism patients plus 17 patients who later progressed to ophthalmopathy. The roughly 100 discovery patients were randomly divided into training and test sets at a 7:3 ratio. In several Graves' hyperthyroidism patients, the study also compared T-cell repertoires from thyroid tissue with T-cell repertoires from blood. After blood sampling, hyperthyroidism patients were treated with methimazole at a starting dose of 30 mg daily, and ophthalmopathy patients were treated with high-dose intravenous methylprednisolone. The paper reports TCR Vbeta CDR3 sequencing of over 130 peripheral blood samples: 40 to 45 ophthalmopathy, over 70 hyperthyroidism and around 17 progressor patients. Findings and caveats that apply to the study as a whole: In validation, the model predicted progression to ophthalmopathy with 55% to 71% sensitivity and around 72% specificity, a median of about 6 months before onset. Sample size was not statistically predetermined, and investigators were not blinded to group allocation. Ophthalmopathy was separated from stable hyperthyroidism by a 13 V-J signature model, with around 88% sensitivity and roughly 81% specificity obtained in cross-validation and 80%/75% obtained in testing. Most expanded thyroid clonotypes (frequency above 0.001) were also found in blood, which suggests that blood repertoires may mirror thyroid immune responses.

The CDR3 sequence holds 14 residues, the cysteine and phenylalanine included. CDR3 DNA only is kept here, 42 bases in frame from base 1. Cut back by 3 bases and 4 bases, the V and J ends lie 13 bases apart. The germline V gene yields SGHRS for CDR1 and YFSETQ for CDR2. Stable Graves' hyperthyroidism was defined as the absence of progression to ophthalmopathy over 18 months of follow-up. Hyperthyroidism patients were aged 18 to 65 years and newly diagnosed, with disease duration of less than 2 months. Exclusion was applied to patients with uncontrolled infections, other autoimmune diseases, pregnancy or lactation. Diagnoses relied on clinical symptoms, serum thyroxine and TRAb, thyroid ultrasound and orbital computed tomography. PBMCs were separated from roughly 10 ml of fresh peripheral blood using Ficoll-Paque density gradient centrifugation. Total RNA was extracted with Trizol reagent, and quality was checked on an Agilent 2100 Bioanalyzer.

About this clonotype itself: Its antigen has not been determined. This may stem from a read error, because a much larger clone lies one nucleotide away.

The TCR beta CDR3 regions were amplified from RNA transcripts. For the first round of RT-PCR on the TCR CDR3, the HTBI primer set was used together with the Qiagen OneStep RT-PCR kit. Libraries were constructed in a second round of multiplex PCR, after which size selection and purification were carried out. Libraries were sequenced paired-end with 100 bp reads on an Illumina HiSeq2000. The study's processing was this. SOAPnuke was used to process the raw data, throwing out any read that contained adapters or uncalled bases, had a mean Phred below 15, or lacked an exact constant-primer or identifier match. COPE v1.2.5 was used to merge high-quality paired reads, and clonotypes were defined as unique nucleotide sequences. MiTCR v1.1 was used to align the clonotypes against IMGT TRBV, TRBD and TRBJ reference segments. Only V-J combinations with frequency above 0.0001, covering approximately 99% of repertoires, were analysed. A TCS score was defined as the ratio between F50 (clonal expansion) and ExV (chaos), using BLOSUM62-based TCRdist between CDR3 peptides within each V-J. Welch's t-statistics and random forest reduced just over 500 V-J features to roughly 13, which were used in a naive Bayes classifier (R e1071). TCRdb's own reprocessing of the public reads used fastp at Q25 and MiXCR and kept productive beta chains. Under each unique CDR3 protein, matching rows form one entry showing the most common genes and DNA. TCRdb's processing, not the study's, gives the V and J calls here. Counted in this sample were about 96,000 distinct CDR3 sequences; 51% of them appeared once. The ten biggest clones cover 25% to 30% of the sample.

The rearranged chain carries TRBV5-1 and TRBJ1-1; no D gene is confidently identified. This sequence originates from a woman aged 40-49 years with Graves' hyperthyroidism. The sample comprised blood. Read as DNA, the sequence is TGCGCCAGCAGCTCTGGACCGGGAGGCACTGAAGCTTTCTTT. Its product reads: CASSSGPGGTEAFF.